This TCR beta chain was recovered during a study of prognosis after radiotherapy for stage I lung cancer. Ten or more counts support this clonotype. Its antigen is undetermined. Genomic DNA served as the source from which two-round multiplex PCR generated TCR beta CDR3 amplicons. Initially, in first-round PCR, primers specific to each TRBV and TRBJ gene were used. Via MiXCR, TCRdb re-called the multiplex PCR reads, giving one row per CDR3 protein. Altogether tens of thousands of distinct CDR3 sequences are present, about 41% being singletons, with the ten largest covering 32%. CDR3 size: 18 residues. The germline V gene encodes CDR1 SGHTA and CDR2 FQGTGA. The V end lost 2 bases, the J end lost 0 bases, and 18 bases lay between the germline ends. Study-wide results and limits: Determination of whether the expanded TCR clones were tumor-specific was not performed. Patients with metastases reportedly showed TRBV and TRBJ gene usage that differed from patients without metastases.

V usage is TRBV7-3 and J usage is TRBJ2-3; D unclear. The sequence came from a donor of 50 years or more with non-small cell lung cancer. The material was PBMCs, obtained before or after stereotactic body radiation therapy (not recorded which). DNA for the CDR3: TGTGCCAGCAGCTTATTGGTCGGACCCTCAAACAGCACAGATACGCAGTATTTT. Amino acids: CASSLLVGPSNSTDTQYF.